The 18 T cell receptor beta chains below all came from one sample that was sequenced in a study of T cells in localized non-small cell lung cancer. Profiled with immunoSEQ multiplex PCR; TCRdb holds only in-frame clones, not every one. The table shows approximately 64,000 clones, with roughly 90% occurring only once. The sample was peripheral blood, taken before any cancer treatment. The receptors were gathered from a woman aged 40-69 years with stage I lung adenocarcinoma.

The chain joins TRBV27 to TRBJ1-4, with 7 bases matching TRBD1. The V gene end was trimmed by 5 bases and the J gene end by 3 bases; junction bases not matched to a gene: 12. CDR3 size: 17 residues. Germline V gene data show CDR1 as MNHEY and CDR2 as SMNVEV (reference sequence). The CDR3 is CASSQLSGTAPNEKLFF. Here the CDR3 DNA reads TGTGCCAGCAGTCAACTCTCCGGGACAGCGCCTAATGAAAAACTGTTTTTT.

The rearrangement uses TRBV5-1 and TRBJ1-2; the D is unclear. The CDR3 covers 13 residues. V lost 0 bases and J lost 3, with 6 bases in between. The germline V gene has CDR1 SGHRS and CDR2 YFSETQ. This CDR3 reads CASSLDPDYGYTF. The CDR3 DNA is TGCGCCAGCAGCTTGGATCCCGACTATGGCTACACCTTC.

The chain recombines TRBV7-2 with TRBJ1-2; D is unresolved. Germline V lookup: CDR1 SGHTA, CDR2 FQGNSA. This CDR3 has 14 residues. Between the trimmed V and J ends, which lost 5 bases and 3 bases, there was a span of 13 bases. CDR3 sequence (DNA): TGTGCCAGCAGCCCTATATCGGATCACTATGGCTACACCTTC. Its translation: CASSPISDHYGYTF.

The J gene is TRBJ1-5, the V gene TRBV9; no reliable D call. Looked up from germline, CDR1 is SGDLS and CDR2 is YYNGEE. Deletions cut 0 bases from V and 4 bases from J, with 17 bases between. The CDR3 sequence is 17 residues long. CDR3 sequence reads: CASSVDPRTIWNQPQHF. The CDR3 region has the DNA TGTGCCAGCAGCGTAGATCCACGGACTATTTGGAATCAGCCCCAGCATTTT.

V is TRBV4-2 and J is TRBJ2-1; 11 bases match TRBD2. V gave up 4 bases and J gave up 10 bases; unmatched junction bases: 9. The CDR3 spans 15 residues. Germline V gene lookup returns CDR1 LGHNA and CDR2 YNFKEQ. CDR3 sequence (DNA): TGTGCCAGCAGCCCTCAGACTAGCGGGGCTAACGAGCAGTTCTTC. Translation: CASSPQTSGANEQFF.

The sample holds one count of this clone. The V gene is TRBV14, the J gene TRBJ2-7, with D perhaps matching TRBD1 (5 bases). The germline CDR1 and CDR2 sequences are SGHDN and FVKESK. CDR3 length equals 16 residues. With 0 bases removed from V and 0 bases from J, the gap between germline ends came to 12 bases. The CDR3 DNA reads as TGTGCCAGCAGCCAAGATATTGCGCAGGGCTCCTACGAGCAGTACTTC. Translated, it gives CASSQDIAQGSYEQYF.

The chain links TRBV7-2 to TRBJ1-4; 9 nucleotides match TRBD1. Germline CDR1 and CDR2: SGHTA and FQGNSA. The CDR3 runs 15 residues. After removal of 5 bases from V and 3 bases from J, the junction contained 4 bases not matched to a gene. The CDR3 is CASSPTGGSNEKLFF. As DNA, the CDR3 is TGTGCCAGCAGCCCTACAGGGGGCTCTAATGAAAAACTGTTTTTT. Complete variable domain (other parts from reference TRBV7-2 and TRBJ1-4): GAGVSQSPSNKVTEKGKDVELRCDPISGHTALYWYRQSLGQGLEFLIYFQGNSAPDKSGLPSDRFSAERTGGSVSTLTIQRTQQEDSAVYLCASSPTGGSNEKLFFGSGTQLSVL.

CDR3 nucleotide sequence: TGTGCCAGCAGCTTAGGGCGGGGAGGAGATACGCAGTATTTT. Residues: CASSLGRGGDTQYF. The chain uses TRBV7-2 and TRBJ2-3; D is perhaps TRBD2 (6 bases). V was pared by 1 base and J by 5 bases, with 10 bases between. The CDR3 totals 14 residues. Germline-derived CDR1 and CDR2 are SGHTA and FQGNSA.

The V call is TRBV11-2, the J call TRBJ2-7; 8 bases agree with TRBD1. The CDR3 spans 15 residues. The ends lost 5 bases at V and 4 bases at J; junction bases unmatched: 10. Germline values: CDR1 SGHAT, CDR2 FQNNGV. CDR3 residues: CASSLPGQAIYEQYF. In DNA form, the CDR3 reads TGTGCCAGCAGCCTTCCGGGACAGGCAATATACGAGCAGTACTTC. The full variable domain, in which reference TRBV11-2 and TRBJ2-7 provide the parts outside the CDR3, is EAGVAQSPRYKIIEKRQSVAFWCNPISGHATLYWYQQILGQGPKLLIQFQNNGVVDDSQLPKDRFSAERLKGVDSTLKIQPAKLEDSAVYLCASSLPGQAIYEQYFGPGTRLTVT.

This clone is categorized as medium-sized. This chain's CDR3 is CASSPTGDGSPLHF. In DNA, the CDR3 is TGTGCCAGCAGCCCCACAGGGGACGGATCACCCCTCCACTTT. The chain uses TRBV2 and TRBJ1-6, with TRBD1 matching over 7 bases. The CDR3 has 14 amino acids. Unmatched junction bases numbered 9, after V lost 6 bases and J lost 10 bases. CDR1 SNHLY and CDR2 FYNNEI come from the germline V gene.

J is TRBJ1-2 and V is TRBV19; no definite D call. The CDR3 has 13 amino acids. Trimming took 6 bases from V and 1 from J, leaving 9 bases between them. Germline V gene lookup returns CDR1 LNHDA and CDR2 SQIVND (reference sequence). The CDR3 here is CASRLDGNYGYTF. CDR3 in DNA: TGTGCCAGTAGACTGGACGGTAACTATGGCTACACCTTC.

The chain couples TRBV2 to TRBJ1-3; D is possibly TRBD1 (6 bases). The CDR3 is 15 residues long. From germline, CDR1 is SNHLY and CDR2 FYNNEI. Trimming pared 5 bases from V and 2 bases from J, leaving 13 bases between. The CDR3 loop reads CASSLQGRPGNTIYF. DNA of the CDR3: TGTGCCAGCAGTTTACAGGGTAGGCCTGGAAACACCATATATTTT.

The V call is TRBV7-2, the J call TRBJ1-1; D remains ambiguous. CDR3 length: 15 amino acids. The germline gives CDR1 SGHTA, CDR2 FQGNSA. The V end was cut by 3 bases, the J end by 0 bases, with 11 bases between. The CDR3 protein is CASSFDYSMNTEAFF. For the CDR3, the DNA is TGTGCCAGCAGCTTCGATTATAGCATGAACACTGAAGCTTTCTTT.

The CDR3 DNA follows: TGTGCCTGGAGTACAGGGGTGGACTACGAGCAGTACTTC. This codes for CAWSTGVDYEQYF. V and J are TRBV30 and TRBJ2-7; 7 positions match TRBD1. The CDR3 is made up of 13 amino acids. In germline, CDR1 is GTSNPN, CDR2 SVGIG (reference sequence). V lost 2 bases to trimming and J lost 3 bases; unmatched junction nucleotides: 4.

This sequence joins TRBV5-1 and TRBJ2-1, with D perhaps matching TRBD2 (6 bases). Germline-derived CDR1 and CDR2 are SGHRS and YFSETQ. With 0 bases removed from V and 5 bases from J, the gap between germline ends came to 12 bases. The CDR3 has 15 residues. In nucleotides, the CDR3 is TGCGCCAGCAGCTTGGCAGGGACTGCGAACAATGAGCAGTTCTTC. Translation: CASSLAGTANNEQFF.

This chain connects TRBV29-1 to TRBJ1-2; no clear D gene. Germline V lookup: CDR1 SQVTM, CDR2 ANQGSEA. The CDR3 sequence is 14 residues long. The ends were cut back, 1 base at V and 4 bases at J, with 13 bases in the middle. CDR3 sequence: CSVEGLADRYGYTF. The CDR3, as DNA: TGCAGCGTTGAAGGTCTAGCGGACCGCTATGGCTACACCTTC.

This chain links TRBV28 with TRBJ2-2, with no clear D. The length of the CDR3 is 15 residues. V was clipped by 3 bases and J by 1 base, with 9 bases between them. In germline, CDR1 is MDHEN, CDR2 SYDVKM. DNA of the CDR3: TGTGCCAGCAGTTTGGTCAGAAAGAACACCGGGGAGCTGTTTTTT. Protein sequence: CASSLVRKNTGELFF. Full variable domain (outside the CDR3, taken from reference TRBV28 and TRBJ2-2): DVKVTQSSRYLVKRTGEKVFLECVQDMDHENMFWYRQDPGLGLRLIYFSYDVKMKEKGDIPEGYSVSREKKERFSLILESASTNQTSMYLCASSLVRKNTGELFFGEGSRLTVL.

The chain recombines TRBV27 with TRBJ2-1, with 13 bases aligning to TRBD2. Germline V lookup: CDR1 MNHEY, CDR2 SMNVEV (reference sequence). V trimming: 3 bases; J trimming: 11 bases; junction bases outside the gene matches: 13. This CDR3 region has 17 residues. The CDR3 sequence: CASSLAPRLAGGLQQFF. The DNA of the CDR3 is TGTGCCAGCAGTTTGGCCCCTCGACTAGCGGGGGGACTACAGCAGTTCTTC.